The clone carrying this T cell receptor (beta chain) appeared a single time. Its specificity is unknown. The data originate from a study of siplizumab effects on memory and regulatory T cells. Data came from immunoSEQ multiplex PCR; TCRdb stores just in-frame clones and leaves some out. Among some 110,000 clones listed, about 93% were seen once. Germline CDR1 reads MNHNS; CDR2 reads SASEGT. The trim removed 2 bases at V and 2 bases at J, leaving 7 bases unmatched. The CDR3 is 16 residues long. The study's findings and limits: Suppressive function of proliferating Tregs from siplizumab cultures was not confirmed. Just a small share of alloreactive clones was traced back to unstimulated subsets. The alloresponse seemed to draw substantially on naive T cells, which appeared more diverse than memory cells. Siplizumab significantly brought down the alloreactive sequences that trace back to unstimulated CD4+ memory cells.

The TCR was taken from a human donor in good health. V and J are TRBV6-1 and TRBJ2-5, with 8 bases fitting TRBD2. The sequenced sample was CD4+ T cells sorted from blood. In DNA form, the CDR3 reads TGTGCCAGCAGTGAACTAGCGGGCAGCGTACAAGAGACCCAGTACTTC. Its translation: CASSELAGSVQETQYF.